This T cell receptor beta chain was captured in a study of shared clonotypes between healthy human individuals. On the study more broadly: A couple of female and three male donors aged 18 to 49 were enrolled.

Deep-level running was used for the assay. Method: immunoSEQ multiplex PCR; TCRdb's copy keeps in-frame clones and lacks some. This table has about 2 million clones, about 95% appearing once. Selected positively for CCR7 and CD45RO-negative, naive CD8 cells excluded terminally differentiated effector memory CD45RA+ cells. The specimen was naive CD8+ T cells sorted from blood. This receptor was identified in a man aged 18 to 35 in good health.

CDR3 residues: CASSYGESLGEQYF. CDR3 nucleotide sequence: TGTGCCAGCAGTTACGGGGAATCTCTGGGCGAGCAGTACTTC. The chain combines TRBV6-5 with TRBJ2-7; D remains ambiguous. In germline, CDR1 is MNHEY, CDR2 SVGAGI. V lost 2 bases, J lost 6 bases, and 14 bases lay in between. This CDR3 region has 14 residues.